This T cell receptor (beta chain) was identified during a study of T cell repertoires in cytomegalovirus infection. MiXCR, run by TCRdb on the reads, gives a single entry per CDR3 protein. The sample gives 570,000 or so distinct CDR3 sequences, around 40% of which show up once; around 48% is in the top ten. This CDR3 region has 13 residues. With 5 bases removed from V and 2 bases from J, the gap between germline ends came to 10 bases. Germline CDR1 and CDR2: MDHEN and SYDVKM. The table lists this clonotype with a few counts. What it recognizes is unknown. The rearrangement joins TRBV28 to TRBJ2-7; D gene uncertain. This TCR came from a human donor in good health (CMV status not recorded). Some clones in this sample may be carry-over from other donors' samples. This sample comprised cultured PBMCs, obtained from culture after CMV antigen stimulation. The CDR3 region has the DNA TGTGCCAGCAGTCCCCCGTACACCTACGAGCAGTACTTC. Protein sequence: CASSPPYTYEQYF.